This T cell receptor (beta chain) was identified during a study of T-cell reconstitution after alpha-beta-depleted transplantation in children. Unique molecular identifiers were used to barcode this TCRbeta library. TCRdb analysed the PCR reads with MiXCR anew, one entry per CDR3 protein. The sample records about 610,000 distinct CDR3 sequences, approximately 10% being singletons. The receptor was isolated from a human donor who donated a stem cell graft to a child with acute myeloid leukemia. The sample consisted of PBMCs from the stem cell graft donor, taken from the stem cell graft.

The CDR3 bases are TGTGCCAGCAGTTCCCTACAGGGGGCTCTCTACGAGCAGTACTTC. Translation gives CASSSLQGALYEQYF. J is TRBJ2-7 and V is TRBV27, with TRBD1 identical over 9 bases. Germline V gene lookup returns CDR1 MNHEY and CDR2 SMNVEV (reference sequence). V shed 4 bases, J shed 3 bases, and the junction held 7 bases outside the gene matches. There are 15 residues in the CDR3.